Listed below are T cell receptor beta chains from one sample, sequenced in a study of blood T cell repertoires in COVID-19. Generated by immunoSEQ multiplex PCR, the TCRdb table keeps only in-frame clones and is missing some. The sample lists 200,000 to 250,000 clones, less than 85% seen once, with 4.5% to 7% in the top ten. The sample comprised peripheral blood. These receptors came from a woman in her seventies with acute or convalescent COVID-19. Each CDR3 is given with its conserved first and last residue. D genes are given only for firm matches. Clone size, where shown, is once, few, many, or a class for clones that have expanded.

clone_size	v_call	j_call	d_call	cdr3_nt	cdr3_aa
once	TRBV5-4	TRBJ1-2	TRBD1	TGTGCCAGCAGCCCCCGGGACAGAGCTAACTATGGCTACACCTTC	CASSPRDRANYGYTF
few	TRBV5-4	TRBJ1-5	TRBD1	TGTGCCAGCAGCTCGGATACAGGGGACGGCAATCAGCCCCAGCATTTT	CASSSDTGDGNQPQHF
-	TRBV27	TRBJ2-7	TRBD2	TGTGCCAGCAGTTTTCGTGCTAGCGGGGGACGAGCCTACGAGCAGTACTTC	CASSFRASGGRAYEQYF
-	TRBV27	TRBJ2-1	TRBD2	TGTGCCAGCAGTTTATACGGGACTAGCGGGACCTACAATGAGCAGTTCTTC	CASSLYGTSGTYNEQFF
-	TRBV5-4	TRBJ2-1	TRBD2	TGTGCCAGCAGCTTAGCGGGACGCTTCAATGAGCAGTTCTTC	CASSLAGRFNEQFF
once	TRBV7-2	TRBJ1-1	-	TGTGCCAGCAGCTTCCAGACCTCGGGGAGCACTGAAGCTTTCTTT	CASSFQTSGSTEAFF
-	TRBV2	TRBJ2-5	-	TGTGCCAGCAGTGAAAGCGGGCTTTCTCAAGAGACCCAGTACTTC	CASSESGLSQETQYF
-	TRBV28	TRBJ2-3	-	TGTGCCAGCAGTTTATCGTCAGGGACTTACACAGATACGCAGTATTTT	CASSLSSGTYTDTQYF
-	TRBV10-3	TRBJ2-1	TRBD2	TGTGCCATCAGTGAATTCGCAGGGACTAGCGTTAACAATGAGCAGTTCTTC	CAISEFAGTSVNNEQFF
once	TRBV27	TRBJ2-1	TRBD1	TGTGCCAGCGCGCCCCTGGGACAGGAGTACAATGAGCAGTTCTTC	CASAPLGQEYNEQFF
-	TRBV7-9	TRBJ2-1	-	TGTGCCAGCAGCTTAGGACTACTAAACAATGAGCAGTTCTTC	CASSLGLLNNEQFF
-	TRBV28	TRBJ2-2	TRBD1	TGTGCCAGCAGTTCACCCGCGGACAGGGGCGGGGAGCTGTTTTTT	CASSSPADRGGELFF
few	TRBV3-1/TRBV3-2	TRBJ1-6	-	TGTGCCAGCAGCCAAGGTCGAGGGTCACCCTATAATTCACCCCTCCACTTT	CASSQGRGSPYNSPLHF
-	TRBV5-8	TRBJ1-3	-	TGTGCCAGCGCGTCGGGAGTGAACACCATATATTTT	CASASGVNTIYF
-	TRBV9	TRBJ2-5	-	TGTGCCAGCAGCGTGAACCCCGGGGTGGAGACCCAGTACTTC	CASSVNPGVETQYF
few	TRBV9	TRBJ2-5	TRBD2	TGTGCCAGCAGCGCTGGACTAGCGGGGATACAAGAGACCCAGTACTTC	CASSAGLAGIQETQYF
-	TRBV19	TRBJ1-5	-	TGTGCCACCCTGATGGGGGGAGATAGCAATCAGCCCCAGCATTTT	CATLMGGDSNQPQHF
-	TRBV2	TRBJ2-1	-	TGTGCCAGCAGTGGGTACCAGCGGTTCACCAATGAGCAGTTCTTC	CASSGYQRFTNEQFF
-	TRBV3-1/TRBV3-2	TRBJ1-2	-	TGTGCCAGCAGCCAGCGGGGCGGGAGCTATGGCTACACCTTC	CASSQRGGSYGYTF
-	TRBV7-9	TRBJ2-3	TRBD2	TGTGCCAGCAGCTTAGTACGACTAGCGGAAGATACGCAGTATTTT	CASSLVRLAEDTQYF
-	TRBV30	TRBJ1-1	-	TGTGCCTGGAGTCTCCCGCGGGTCACTGAAGCTTTCTTT	CAWSLPRVTEAFF
-	TRBV7-8	TRBJ2-5	-	TGTGCCAGCAGCTCAGGGGGGGGACTAGTTGAGACCCAGTACTTC	CASSSGGGLVETQYF
-	TRBV28	TRBJ1-5	-	TGTGCCAGCAGTCTCGGGGGGCAGGGTCAGCCCCAGCATTTT	CASSLGGQGQPQHF
-	TRBV29-1	TRBJ2-1	TRBD2	TGCAGCTCCCGTCGACTAGCCCCTTCCAACTACAATGAGCAGTTCTTC	CSSRRLAPSNYNEQFF
-	TRBV2	TRBJ2-7	-	TGTGCCAGCAGCGGACTACTCGAGCAGTACTTC	CASSGLLEQYF
-	TRBV24-1	TRBJ1-3	-	TGTGCCACCAGTGGTGCGGGGGAAAACACCATATATTTT	CATSGAGENTIYF
-	TRBV6-2/TRBV6-3	TRBJ2-7	-	TGTGCCAGCAGTAAGGGAGGATCTTCCTACGAGCAGTACTTC	CASSKGGSSYEQYF
-	TRBV19	TRBJ2-2	-	TGTGCCAGTAGTATACGAGAGGTTACAAGTTTCGGGGAGCTGTTTTTT	CASSIREVTSFGELFF
-	TRBV5-6	TRBJ2-7	-	TGTGCCAGCAGCCCCTCCGGGACTTTCTACGAGCAGTACTTC	CASSPSGTFYEQYF
once	TRBV3-1/TRBV3-2	TRBJ2-7	-	TGTGCCAGCAGCTACAGGAGCGAGCAGTACTTC	CASSYRSEQYF
-	TRBV30	TRBJ2-7	TRBD1	TGTGCCTGGAGTGTGAACAGGGGGCCGTACGAGCAGTACTTC	CAWSVNRGPYEQYF
-	TRBV5-4	TRBJ1-2	-	TGTGCCAGCAGCTTGCTAGGCCCGTATGGCTACACCTTC	CASSLLGPYGYTF
-	TRBV5-1	TRBJ2-5	TRBD2	TGCGCCAGCCAAGCGGGAGGGAATCAAGAGACCCAGTACTTC	CASQAGGNQETQYF
-	TRBV5-1	TRBJ2-7	-	TGCGCCAGCAGCTTGGCCGCGCCGCTCTCCTACGAGCAGTACTTC	CASSLAAPLSYEQYF
once	TRBV28	TRBJ1-1	-	TGTGCCAGCAGTTTCCCTATTGAGGGAGACACTGAAGCTTTCTTT	CASSFPIEGDTEAFF
-	TRBV20-1	TRBJ1-2	-	TGCAGTGCTAGTTCAGGGGCGCGGGGCTACACCTTC	CSASSGARGYTF
-	TRBV3-1/TRBV3-2	TRBJ2-1	TRBD2	TGTGCCAGCAGCCAAGGGACTAGCGGGAGCTCCTACAATGAGCAGTTCTTC	CASSQGTSGSSYNEQFF
many	TRBV5-5	TRBJ2-1	-	TGTGCCAGCAGCTCACGACAGTTAAGCTCCTACAATGAGCAGTTCTTC	CASSSRQLSSYNEQFF
-	TRBV5-1	TRBJ2-5	-	TGCGCCAGCAGCTTAAATGCGGATCAAGAGACCCAGTACTTC	CASSLNADQETQYF
few	TRBV18	TRBJ1-1	-	TGTGCCAGCTCACCAGGAATACTGGGCAGTGGGAGAGGCACTGAAGCTTTCTTT	CASSPGILGSGRGTEAFF